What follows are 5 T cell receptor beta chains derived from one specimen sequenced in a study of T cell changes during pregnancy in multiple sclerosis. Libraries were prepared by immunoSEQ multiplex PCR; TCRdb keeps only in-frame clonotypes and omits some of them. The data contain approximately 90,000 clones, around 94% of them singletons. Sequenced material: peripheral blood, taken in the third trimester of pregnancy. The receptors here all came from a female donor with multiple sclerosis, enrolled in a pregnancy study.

CDR3 sequence (DNA): TGTGCCAGCAGTTTGTCAGGACATTCATTAAACTATGGCTACACCTTC. Its protein is CASSLSGHSLNYGYTF. The gene calls are TRBV28 and TRBJ1-2; tentative D call: TRBD1 (5 bases). Between the trimmed V and J ends, which lost 3 bases and 2 bases, there was a span of 16 bases. This CDR3 has 16 residues. Germline assignment: CDR1 MDHEN and CDR2 SYDVKM.

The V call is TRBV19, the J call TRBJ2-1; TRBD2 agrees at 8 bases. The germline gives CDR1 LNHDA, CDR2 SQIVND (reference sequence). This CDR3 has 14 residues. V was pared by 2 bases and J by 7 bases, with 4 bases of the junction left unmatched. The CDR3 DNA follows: TGTGCCAGTAGTATACTAGCGGGCGGGAATGAGCAGTTCTTC. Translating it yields CASSILAGGNEQFF.

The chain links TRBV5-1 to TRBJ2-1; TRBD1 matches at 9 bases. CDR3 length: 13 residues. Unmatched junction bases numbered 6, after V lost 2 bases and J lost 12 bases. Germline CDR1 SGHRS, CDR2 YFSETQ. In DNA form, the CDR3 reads TGCGCCAGCAGCTTACACAGGGGGCGCGCGCAGTTCTTC. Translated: CASSLHRGRAQFF.

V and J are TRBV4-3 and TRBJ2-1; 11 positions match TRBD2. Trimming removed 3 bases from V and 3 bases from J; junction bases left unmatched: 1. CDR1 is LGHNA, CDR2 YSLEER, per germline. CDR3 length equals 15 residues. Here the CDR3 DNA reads TGCGCCAGCAGCCAGGGACTAGCGGTCTACAATGAGCAGTTCTTC. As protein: CASSQGLAVYNEQFF.

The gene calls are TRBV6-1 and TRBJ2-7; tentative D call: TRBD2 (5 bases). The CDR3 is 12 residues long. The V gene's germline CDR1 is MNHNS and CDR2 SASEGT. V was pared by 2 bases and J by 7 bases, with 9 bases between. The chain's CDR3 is CASSEIAWEQYF. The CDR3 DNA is TGTGCCAGCAGTGAAATAGCGTGGGAGCAGTACTTC.